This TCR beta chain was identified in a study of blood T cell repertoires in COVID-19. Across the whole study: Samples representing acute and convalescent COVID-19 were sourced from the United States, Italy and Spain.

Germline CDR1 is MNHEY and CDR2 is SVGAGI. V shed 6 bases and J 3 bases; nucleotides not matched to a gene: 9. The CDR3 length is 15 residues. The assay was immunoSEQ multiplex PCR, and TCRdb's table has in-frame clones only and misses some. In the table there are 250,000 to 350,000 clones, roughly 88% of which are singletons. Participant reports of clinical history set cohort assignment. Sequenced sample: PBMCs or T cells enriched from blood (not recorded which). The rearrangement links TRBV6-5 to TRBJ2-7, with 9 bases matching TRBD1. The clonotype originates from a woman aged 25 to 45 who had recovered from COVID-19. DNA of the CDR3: TGTGCCAGCAGACAGGGGACAGGGAGAATCTACGAGCAGTACTTC. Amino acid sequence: CASRQGTGRIYEQYF.